The 26 T cell receptor beta chains below come from one sample, sequenced in a study of response to subunit inactivated influenza vaccine. From the RT-PCR reads, TCRdb called clonotypes with MiXCR, one entry per CDR3 protein. The repertoire includes 300,000 to 350,000 distinct CDR3 sequences, about a fifth of them detected once, and 10% sits in the top ten. Sample: PBMCs from blood, taken around 22 months after vaccination. The origin of the receptors is a man aged 45 to 70 who received an inactivated influenza vaccine.

This clonotype was seen once. The genes are TRBV28 and TRBJ2-1, with 10 bases lining up with TRBD2. Germline V lookup: CDR1 MDHEN, CDR2 SYDVKM. The CDR3 covers 16 residues. V lost 2 bases and J lost 6; bases outside the gene matches: 7. CDR3 DNA: TGTGCCAGCAGTTTAGAAACTAGCGGGATTAGCAATGAGCAGTTCTTC. It encodes CASSLETSGISNEQFF. Supplemented by reference TRBV28 and TRBJ2-1, the full variable domain reads DVKVTQSSRYLVKRTGEKVFLECVQDMDHENMFWYRQDPGLGLRLIYFSYDVKMKEKGDIPEGYSVSREKKERFSLILESASTNQTSMYLCASSLETSGISNEQFFGPGTRLTVL.

The sample holds many counts of this clonotype. The chain's CDR3 is CSALWGYTEAFF. In nucleotides, the CDR3 is TGCAGTGCCCTGTGGGGGTATACTGAAGCTTTCTTT. This chain joins TRBV20-1 and TRBJ1-1; D is possibly TRBD1 (5 bases). The CDR3 extends over 12 amino acids. Trimming removed 6 bases at V and 5 bases at J, with 13 bases between. In germline, CDR1 is DFQATT, CDR2 SNEGSKA (reference sequence).

The V call is TRBV6-5, the J call TRBJ1-2; 11 nucleotides align to TRBD1. Unmatched junction bases numbered 4, after V lost 4 bases and J lost 3 bases. Germline V lookup: CDR1 MNHEY, CDR2 SVGAGI. The CDR3 length is 15 residues. CDR3 in amino acids: CASSSRDRGDYGYTF. CDR3 bases: TGTGCCAGCAGTTCGAGGGACAGGGGGGACTATGGCTACACCTTC.

The rearrangement links TRBV7-2 to TRBJ2-3; no clear D gene. CDR3 length: 16 amino acids. V lost 0 bases, J lost 1 base, and 11 bases lay in between. Germline V gene sequence: CDR1 SGHTA, CDR2 FQGNSA. For the CDR3, the DNA is TGTGCCAGCAGCTTAGCGCTTGTTGTTCGCACAGATACGCAGTATTTT. Protein sequence: CASSLALVVRTDTQYF.

For this clonotype: This may be a read error, as it is one base from a much larger clone. The chain couples TRBV5-1 to TRBJ2-7, with a weak D call TRBD1 (5 bases). Germline CDR1 and CDR2: SGHRS and YFSETQ. CDR3 length: 14 residues. DNA of the CDR3: TGCGCCAGTTTGGGGCGGACACCCTCCTACGAGCGGTACTTC. Encoded protein: CASLGRTPSYERYF.

To note about this clonotype: The conserved final phenylalanine or tryptophan is absent from the CDR3, which likely points to a read error. The chain is built from TRBV5-1 and TRBJ2-7; 10 bases agree with TRBD2. Germline CDR1 reads SGHRS; CDR2 reads YFSETQ. V gave up 4 bases and J gave up 1 base; unmatched junction bases: 5. This CDR3 has 15 amino acids. CDR3 in amino acids: CASSLAGVSSYEQYY. In nucleotides, the CDR3 is TGCGCCAGCAGCCTAGCGGGAGTTTCTTCCTACGAGCAGTACTAC.

In this sample, this clonotype turned up a few times. The chain is built from TRBV13 and TRBJ2-5; 11 nucleotides match TRBD2. Germline V gene data show CDR1 as PRHDT and CDR2 as FYEKMQ (reference sequence). CDR3 size: 16 residues. V lost 4 bases and J lost 5; bases outside the gene matches: 9. This CDR3 is CASSSGTSGPPETQYF. The CDR3 DNA sequence: TGTGCCAGCAGCTCGGGGACTAGCGGACCTCCGGAGACCCAGTACTTC. The full variable domain, in which reference TRBV13 and TRBJ2-5 provide the parts outside the CDR3, is AAGVIQSPRHLIKEKRETATLKCYPIPRHDTVYWYQQGPGQDPQFLISFYEKMQSDKGSIPDRFSAQQFSDYHSELNMSSLELGDSALYFCASSSGTSGPPETQYFGPGTRLLVL.

CDR3 sequence reads: CASSHSREDGANVLTF. The DNA for the CDR3 is TGCGCCAGCAGCCACTCCCGAGAGGACGGGGCCAACGTCCTGACTTTC. This chain uses TRBV4-1 with TRBJ2-6; D remains unclear. Germline CDR1 and CDR2: MGHRA and YSYEKL. V was shortened by 3 bases and J by 4 bases, with 13 bases between the two germline ends. The CDR3 contains 16 residues.

This clonotype was seen ten or more times. This chain connects TRBV4-3 to TRBJ1-1, with TRBD1 identical over 10 bases. The CDR3 has 16 residues. The V segment lost 0 bases and the J segment 3 bases; nucleotides outside the gene matches: 4. The V gene's germline CDR1 is LGHNA and CDR2 YSLEER. CDR3 protein: CASSQDGGQGDTEAFF. The CDR3 bases are TGCGCCAGCAGCCAAGATGGAGGACAGGGGGACACTGAAGCTTTCTTT.

The chain employs TRBV5-5 and TRBJ1-4; D is unresolved. CDR1 and CDR2 from the germline V gene are SGHKS and YYEKEE (reference sequence). The CDR3 length is 15 residues. Trimming removed 0 bases from V and 5 bases from J, with 11 bases in between. CDR3 region: CASSLVPQRNEKLFF. CDR3 coding DNA: TGTGCCAGCAGCTTGGTGCCCCAGAGAAATGAAAAACTGTTTTTT.

This clonotype was seen repeatedly, ten times or more. The chain has TRBV25-1 and TRBJ1-2, with D unresolved. CDR3 length: 14 residues. Trimming took 2 bases from V and 6 from J, leaving 13 bases between them. The germline gives CDR1 MGHDK, CDR2 SYGVNS. CDR3 DNA sequence: TGTGCCAGCAGTGAACTTCTCGGGTTCCATGGCTACACCTTC. It codes for CASSELLGFHGYTF.

The rearrangement links TRBV27 to TRBJ2-2; TRBD1 might be the D (6 bases). CDR1 is MNHEY and CDR2 is SMNVEV in the germline V gene (reference sequence). This CDR3 has 16 amino acids. Trimming removed 2 bases at V and 6 bases at J, with 16 bases between. CDR3 loop: CASSLIRTEGPGELFF. The CDR3 DNA is TGTGCCAGCAGTTTAATAAGGACAGAGGGTCCCGGGGAGCTGTTTTTT.

This clonotype was counted between two and nine times. The rearrangement uses TRBV3-1 and TRBJ1-2; D gene ambiguous. With 4 bases removed from V and 1 base from J, the gap between germline ends came to 16 bases. CDR1 and CDR2 from the germline V gene are LGHDT and YNNKEL (reference sequence). This CDR3 is 16 amino acids long. The CDR3 DNA reads TGTGCCAGCAGCCCTAGGCCCCTGGCGTTTAACTATGGCTACACCTTC. This sequence encodes CASSPRPLAFNYGYTF.

In this sample, this clonotype turned up many times. V and J are TRBV6-1 and TRBJ1-2, with D hard to call. This CDR3 is 15 amino acids long. Germline CDR1 and CDR2: MNHNS and SASEGT. V gave up 7 bases and J gave up 2 bases, with 17 bases separating them. In DNA form, the CDR3 reads TGTGCCAGCAATCCCGGGCTGACCGTGAACTATGGCTACACCTTC. Encoded protein: CASNPGLTVNYGYTF.

J is TRBJ2-7 and V is TRBV28, with TRBD2 matching over 10 bases. V lost 2 bases and J lost 4; bases outside the gene matches: 17. The CDR3 sequence is 19 residues long. The germline gives CDR1 MDHEN, CDR2 SYDVKM. In nucleotides, the CDR3 is TGTGCCAGCAGTTTACCATCGGATTCGACTAGCGGGCTCGATTACGAGCAGTACTTC. As protein: CASSLPSDSTSGLDYEQYF. The full variable domain, rest sourced from reference TRBV28 and TRBJ2-7, is DVKVTQSSRYLVKRTGEKVFLECVQDMDHENMFWYRQDPGLGLRLIYFSYDVKMKEKGDIPEGYSVSREKKERFSLILESASTNQTSMYLCASSLPSDSTSGLDYEQYFGPGTRLTVT.

J is TRBJ2-1 and V is TRBV18; no clear D gene. V was pared by 3 bases and J by 11 bases, with 8 bases between. The CDR3 consists of 11 residues. Germline V gene data show CDR1 as KGHSH and CDR2 as LQKENI. CDR3 sequence reads: CASSPDDKQFF. CDR3 coding DNA: TGTGCCAGCTCACCGGACGACAAGCAGTTCTTC.

This chain links TRBV12-5 with TRBJ2-1; TRBD2 aligns across 8 bases. This CDR3 is built from 15 residues. The germline CDR1 and CDR2 sequences are LGHNT and FRNRAP. After removal of 5 bases from V and 0 bases from J, the junction contained 3 bases not matched to a gene. CDR3: CASGPSGSSYNEQFF. CDR3 sequence (DNA): TGTGCTAGTGGTCCCAGCGGGAGCTCCTACAATGAGCAGTTCTTC. The full variable domain, completed using reference TRBV12-5 and TRBJ2-1, is DARVTQTPRHKVTEMGQEVTMRCQPILGHNTVFWYRQTMMQGLELLAYFRNRAPLDDSGMPKDRFSAEMPDATLATLKIQPSEPRDSAVYFCASGPSGSSYNEQFFGPGTRLTVL.

The chain links TRBV7-3 to TRBJ2-4; a possible D gene is TRBD2 (5 bases). Deletions cut 1 base from V and 7 bases from J, with 8 bases between. This CDR3 has 13 residues. Per the germline V gene, CDR1 is SGHTA and CDR2 is FQGTGA. CDR3 in DNA: TGTGCCAGCAGCTTAAACGAGGGTAACATTCAGTACTTC. Residues: CASSLNEGNIQYF.

This rearrangement joins TRBV4-3 to TRBJ2-3, with D perhaps matching TRBD2 (5 bases). V lost 0 bases and J lost 1, with 8 bases in between. Germline V gene data show CDR1 as LGHNA and CDR2 as YSLEER. The CDR3 totals 15 residues. Here the CDR3 reads CASSQDWGGTDTQYF. Here the CDR3 DNA reads TGCGCCAGCAGCCAAGATTGGGGAGGCACAGATACGCAGTATTTT.

The gene calls are TRBV5-1 and TRBJ2-7; 7 nucleotides agree with TRBD1. V was clipped by 4 bases and J by 8 bases; unmatched bases: 12. The CDR3 spans 14 residues. The germline V gene encodes CDR1 SGHRS and CDR2 YFSETQ. The DNA for the CDR3 is TGCGCCAGCAGCCCCCGGGACAGCCTTACGAAGCAGTACTTC. Translating it yields CASSPRDSLTKQYF.

This clonotype was observed once. The chain joins TRBV7-2 to TRBJ2-7, with 9 bases that match TRBD1. This CDR3 has 17 amino acids. Germline CDR1 is SGHTA and CDR2 is FQGNSA. The J segment lost 0 bases and the V segment lost 6 bases, leaving 12 bases of the junction unmatched. CDR3 nucleotide sequence: TGTGCCAGCAGTCTTACAGGGGGCCCACTGAGCTCCTACGAGCAGTACTTC. Translated: CASSLTGGPLSSYEQYF.

A few counts support this clonotype. This chain joins TRBV5-1 and TRBJ2-4; 9 nucleotides agree with TRBD1. The V gene's germline CDR1 is SGHRS and CDR2 YFSETQ. The length of the CDR3 is 21 residues. V was pared by 2 bases and J by 0 bases, with 18 bases of the junction left unmatched. The CDR3 bases are TGCGCCAGCAGCTTCGACCCTTTGGGACAGGGACCATTTCTAGCCAAAAACATTCAGTACTTC. Protein product: CASSFDPLGQGPFLAKNIQYF.

The chain links TRBV2 to TRBJ2-7, with D perhaps TRBD1 or TRBD2 (5 bases each). Trimming left V 6 bases short and J 2 bases short, with 11 bases between. Looked up from germline, CDR1 is SNHLY and CDR2 is FYNNEI. The length of the CDR3 is 13 residues. The CDR3 is CASRETAAYEQYF. The CDR3 DNA reads TGTGCCAGCAGGGAGACAGCGGCCTACGAGCAGTACTTC. Full variable domain (remainder filled in from reference TRBV2 and TRBJ2-7): EPEVTQTPSHQVTQMGQEVILRCVPISNHLYFYWYRQILGQKVEFLVSFYNNEISEKSEIFDDQFSVERPDGSNFTLKIRSTKLEDSAMYFCASRETAAYEQYFGPGTRLTVT.

On this clonotype: This could be a read error, since a much larger clone is one nucleotide away. The chain employs TRBV12-3 or TRBV12-4 and TRBJ1-3; D gene ambiguous. The length of the CDR3 is 15 residues. With 10 bases removed from V and 0 bases from J, the gap between germline ends came to 16 bases. The CDR3 spells CATSPEHSSGNTIYF. In DNA form, the CDR3 reads TGTGCCACCTCCCCGGAACATAGCTCTGGAAACACCATATATTTT.

This clonotype was found many times. The V gene is TRBV12-3 or TRBV12-4, the J gene TRBJ2-2; 7 nucleotides agree with TRBD1. The CDR3 totals 15 residues. V gave up 1 base and J gave up 1 base; unmatched junction bases: 0. DNA for the CDR3: TGTGCCAGCAGTTTAGGACAGGGGAACACCGGGGAGCTGTTTTTT. This translates into CASSLGQGNTGELFF.

This clonotype has ten or more counts. V gene TRBV4-1 combines with J gene TRBJ1-6; TRBD1 might be the D (5 bases). Deletions cut 5 bases from V and 10 bases from J, with 9 bases between. CDR1 and CDR2 from the germline V gene are MGHRA and YSYEKL. The CDR3 contains 12 residues. The CDR3 nucleotides read TGCGCCAGCAGCGGGGGGTTATCACCCCTCCACTTT. Protein: CASSGGLSPLHF.